This record concerns one T cell receptor beta chain sequence. This entry is derived from a study of blood T cell repertoires in COVID-19. Per the original data handling: Nucleated cell number was recorded as an estimate derived from reference gene primer amplification. The data were produced by immunoSEQ multiplex PCR, yet TCRdb's version contains in-frame clones alone and is incomplete. That table is the source of V, J and clone size, and D and trimming were worked out from the DNA. The sample records roughly 40,000 clones, approximately 89% being singletons. The CDR3 contains 13 residues. V lost 6 bases, J lost 9 bases, and 12 bases lay in between. Germline V gives CDR1 MGHRA, CDR2 YSYEKL.

The clonotype comes from a human donor in a cohort sampled during active COVID-19. This chain uses TRBV4-1 with TRBJ2-6; D is uncertain. The specimen sequenced was peripheral blood. The CDR3 loop reads CASRKETGNVLTF. The CDR3 DNA sequence: TGCGCCAGCAGAAAGGAGACCGGCAACGTCCTGACTTTC.